Given below is one T cell receptor beta chain in context. The sample originates from a study of blood T cell repertoires in COVID-19. Overall study context: Sites in the United States, Italy and Spain provided acute and convalescent COVID-19 samples. The analysed material was cDNA or gDNA that came from T cells, B-cell-depleted T cells, or PBMCs.

The protocol was immunoSEQ multiplex PCR, while the TCRdb copy is restricted to in-frame clones and leaves out a portion. The sample has 15,000 to 20,000 clones, more than 70% seen once. Trimming stripped 5 bases from V and 5 bases from J, with 18 bases between. Germline CDR1 SGHVS, CDR2 FNYEAQ. This CDR3 spans 15 amino acids. This sequence was found in a human donor in a cohort sampled during active COVID-19. The sample was peripheral blood. The chain joins TRBV7-6 to TRBJ2-5; D perhaps matches TRBD1 (7 bases). The CDR3 protein is CASSPGGRGFETQYF. The CDR3 DNA sequence: TGTGCCAGCAGCCCAGGGGGGCGCGGGTTCGAGACCCAGTACTTC.